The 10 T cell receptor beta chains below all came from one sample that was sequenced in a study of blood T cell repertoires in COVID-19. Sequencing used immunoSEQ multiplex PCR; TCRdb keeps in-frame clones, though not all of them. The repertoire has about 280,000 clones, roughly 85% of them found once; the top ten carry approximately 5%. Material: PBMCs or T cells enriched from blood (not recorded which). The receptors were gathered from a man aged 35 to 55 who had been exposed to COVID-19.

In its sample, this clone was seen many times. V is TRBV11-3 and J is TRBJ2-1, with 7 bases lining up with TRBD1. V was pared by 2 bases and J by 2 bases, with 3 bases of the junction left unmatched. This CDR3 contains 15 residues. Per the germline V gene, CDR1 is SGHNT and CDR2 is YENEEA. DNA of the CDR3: TGTGCCAGCAGCTTAAGAGGGGGCACCTACAATGAGCAGTTCTTC. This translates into CASSLRGGTYNEQFF. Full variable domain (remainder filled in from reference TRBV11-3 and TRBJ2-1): EAGVVQSPRYKIIEKKQPVAFWCNPISGHNTLYWYLQNLGQGPELLIRYENEEAVDDSQLPKDRFSAERLKGVDSTLKIQPAELGDSAVYLCASSLRGGTYNEQFFGPGTRLTVL.

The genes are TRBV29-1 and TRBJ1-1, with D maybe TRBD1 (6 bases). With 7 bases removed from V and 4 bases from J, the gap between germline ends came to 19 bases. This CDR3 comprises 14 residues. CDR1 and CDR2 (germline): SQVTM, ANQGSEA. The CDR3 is CSAIIQQGSTEAFF. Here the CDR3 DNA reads TGCAGCGCCATAATCCAACAGGGTTCCACTGAAGCTTTCTTT.

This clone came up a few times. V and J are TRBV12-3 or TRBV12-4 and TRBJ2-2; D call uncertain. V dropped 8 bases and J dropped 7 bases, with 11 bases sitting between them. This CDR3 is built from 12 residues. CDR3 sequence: CASHPLGGELFF. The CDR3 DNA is TGTGCCAGCCACCCCCTCGGCGGGGAGCTGTTTTTT.

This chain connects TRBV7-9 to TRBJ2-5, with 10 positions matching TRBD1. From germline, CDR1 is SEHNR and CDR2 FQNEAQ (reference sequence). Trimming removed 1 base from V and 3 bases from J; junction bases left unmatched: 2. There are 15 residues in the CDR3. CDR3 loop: CASSLEGTGEETQYF. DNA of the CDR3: TGTGCCAGCAGCTTAGAGGGGACAGGGGAAGAGACCCAGTACTTC.

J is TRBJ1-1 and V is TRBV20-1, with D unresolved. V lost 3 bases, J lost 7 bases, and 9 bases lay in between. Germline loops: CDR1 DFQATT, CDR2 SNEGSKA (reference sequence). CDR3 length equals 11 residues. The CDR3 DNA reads TGCAGTGCTAGTCCGGGAAGTGAAGCTTTCTTT. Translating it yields CSASPGSEAFF.

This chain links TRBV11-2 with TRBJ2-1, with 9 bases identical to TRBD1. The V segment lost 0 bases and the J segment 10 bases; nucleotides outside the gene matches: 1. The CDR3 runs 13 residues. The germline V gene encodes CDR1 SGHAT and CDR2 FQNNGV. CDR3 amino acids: CASSLDGTGEQFF. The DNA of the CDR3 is TGTGCCAGCAGCTTAGACGGGACAGGGGAGCAGTTCTTC.

CDR3 coding DNA: TGTGCCAGCAGCCAAGGACTAGCGGGAGGGAAGGAGACCCAGTACTTC. It specifies CASSQGLAGGKETQYF. The V gene is TRBV3-1 (or the pseudogene TRBV3-2), the J gene TRBJ2-5, with 14 bases fitting TRBD2. Germline V gives CDR1 LGHDT, CDR2 YNNKEL (reference sequence). The CDR3 loop spans 16 amino acids. After removal of 1 base from V and 5 bases from J, the junction contained 3 bases not matched to a gene.

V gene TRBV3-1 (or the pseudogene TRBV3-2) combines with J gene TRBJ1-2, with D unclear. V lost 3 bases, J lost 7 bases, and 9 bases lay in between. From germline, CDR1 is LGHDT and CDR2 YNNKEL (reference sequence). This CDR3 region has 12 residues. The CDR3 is CASSHPLLGYTF. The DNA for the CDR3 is TGTGCCAGCAGCCATCCCTTACTTGGCTACACCTTC.

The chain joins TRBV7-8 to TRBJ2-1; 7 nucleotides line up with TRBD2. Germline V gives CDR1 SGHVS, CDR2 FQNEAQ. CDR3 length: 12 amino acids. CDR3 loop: CAAGPNYNEQFF. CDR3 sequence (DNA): TGTGCAGCGGGGCCCAATTACAATGAGCAGTTCTTC.

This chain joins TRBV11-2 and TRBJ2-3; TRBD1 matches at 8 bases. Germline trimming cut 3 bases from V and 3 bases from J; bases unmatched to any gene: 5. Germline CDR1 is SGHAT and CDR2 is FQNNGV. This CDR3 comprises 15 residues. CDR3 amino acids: CASSFRGRMTDTQYF. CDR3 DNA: TGTGCCAGCAGCTTCAGGGGGCGGATGACAGATACGCAGTATTTT.